This T cell receptor beta chain was recorded in a study of T cells in localized non-small cell lung cancer (TCRdb year 2020). Looking at the study overall: The study examined T cell repertoires in 200 to 300 patients with early-stage NSCLC and compared tumors with uninvolved tumor-adjacent lungs. The cohort consisted of around 250 treatment-naive NSCLC patients whose localized lung tumors had been resected. Of the NSCLC patients, fewer than 150 were male and about a hundred were female, and the mean age was approximately 64 years. Study-level results and caveats: Of the top 100 tumor clones, a median of 57 were detected in paired uninvolved adjacent lung; 28 were also among that lung's top 100. Uninvolved tumor-adjacent lung showed the highest T cell clonality, higher than tumor, which suggests more focused antigenic responses in the adjacent lung. Because multi-region tumor sequencing was not performed, intratumor heterogeneity could not be ruled out. Because the study design was exploratory, TCR variables were selected using unadjusted p-values without false-discovery rate correction. Higher T cell density in blood was associated with longer overall survival, whereas higher clonality in adjacent lung was associated with shorter survival.

At diagnosis, tumor, uninvolved tumor-adjacent lung and peripheral blood were collected and then preserved as a mix of FFPE and fresh-frozen material. For TCR repertoire profiling, the blood samples were analyzed as peripheral blood mononuclear cells. Comments on this clone: What antigen it recognizes has not been identified. The input lacks base qualities; no much larger clone sits a single base away.

The immunoSEQ Assay was used to sequence TCR beta CDR3 regions from DNA. The authors processed their data as follows. T cell density was computed as TCR beta template counts normalized to usable DNA estimated by amplifying housekeeping genes. The preseqR package was used to estimate richness by extrapolating to 400,000 templates for PBMC samples and to 120,000 templates for tissue samples. Clonality was taken to be one minus Pielou's evenness. To identify tissue-enriched TCRs, differential abundance testing was run on productive amino-acid clonotypes with a minimum total count of 5 and an alpha of 0.1. The Jaccard Index and the Morisita Overlap Index were used to quantify repertoire overlap between compartments. GLIPH grouped TCR beta CDR3s together with public tetramer-defined viral CDR3s, and a viral motif had to include at least three viral sequences and also show V-gene enrichment. Not all clones reach the TCRdb copy of this immuneACCESS table, which keeps in-frame sequences only. Checked studies attribute under half of the gap to unresolved V genes and leave the rest unexplained. From that table come the V and J calls and clone size; the DNA was used to work out D and trimming. Within this sample are 78,000 or so clones, with almost 85% of them counted one time only. The ten largest clones represent under 3.5% of the sample.

The TCR sequence derives from a man aged 40 to 70 with stage I lung adenocarcinoma. Sample: peripheral blood, taken before any cancer treatment.

The DNA reads as follows: TGTGCCAGTAGTATGGGACATCCGTTGTACGAGCAGTACTTC. This encodes CASSMGHPLYEQYF. The rearrangement joined TRBV19 to TRBJ2-7; TRBD1 is perhaps the D gene, given 6 matching bases. V gives up 3 bases and J gives up 4 bases, and the segment between their germline ends measures 13 bases. Measured from the cysteine to the phenylalanine, the CDR3 is 14 residues long. Only the CDR3 DNA is retained, 42 bases long and in frame from the first base. Via the germline V gene (reference sequence), CDR1 is LNHDA and CDR2 SQIVND.